These T cell receptor beta chains were read from a single sample in a study of blood T cell repertoires in COVID-19. Sequencing was performed with immunoSEQ multiplex PCR; in TCRdb, only in-frame clones are kept and a portion is missing. Of roughly 190,000 clones listed, more than 80% are singletons. Sequenced input: peripheral blood. The receptor source for this set is a man aged 50-59 years with acute or convalescent COVID-19. The CDR3 runs from the conserved cysteine through the conserved F or W. D genes are given only for firm matches.

V	J	D	CDR3
TRBV4-2	TRBJ2-2	TRBD1	CASSPTGGINTGELFF
TRBV3-1/TRBV3-2	TRBJ2-5	TRBD1	CASSQDRTGGKETQYF
TRBV6-5	TRBJ1-2	NA	CASSPRGRPNYGYTF
TRBV11-2	TRBJ1-6	NA	CASSFERVRGAPLHF
TRBV12-3/TRBV12-4	TRBJ1-5	TRBD1	CASRETGVQPQHF
TRBV10-3	TRBJ1-5	NA	CAISSGDQPQHF
TRBV10-3	TRBJ1-6	NA	CAISESGQLNSPLHF
TRBV7-2	TRBJ2-5	TRBD1	CASSLGQFRGRSETQYF
TRBV9	TRBJ2-1	TRBD2	CASSPSSGRADNEQFF
TRBV9	TRBJ2-1	TRBD2	CASSALRGGSGVSSYNEQFF
TRBV9	TRBJ1-2	NA	CASSVGGGGVYGYTF
TRBV13	TRBJ1-1	NA	CASSLGGTLNTEAFF
TRBV19	TRBJ2-1	TRBD2	CASSRWTSENEQFF
TRBV7-3	TRBJ2-1	NA	CASSAQHSSYNEQFF
TRBV19	TRBJ1-2	TRBD1	CASSPRDRSYGYTF
TRBV7-9	TRBJ1-2	TRBD1	CASSSSGRGPTASYGYTF
TRBV12-3/TRBV12-4	TRBJ1-3	NA	CASSFFGNTIYF
TRBV12-3/TRBV12-4	TRBJ2-5	TRBD2	CASTGGRQETQYF
TRBV10-1	TRBJ2-1	TRBD2	CASSDWREDNEQFF
TRBV27	TRBJ2-3	NA	CASSIRQLSTDTQYF
TRBV5-8	TRBJ1-5	TRBD1	CASSLGDSSNQPQHF
TRBV4-3	TRBJ1-3	NA	CASSQDDRSYSGNTIYF
TRBV19	TRBJ2-1	NA	CASSIEGRLDNEQFF
TRBV28	TRBJ1-5	TRBD1	CASSTQGAGNQPQHF
TRBV7-3	TRBJ1-2	NA	CASSLNSVGGYTF
TRBV24-1	TRBJ2-1	TRBD1	CATSDLGQPNEQFF
TRBV28	TRBJ1-1	TRBD1	CASSRDRPQGTEAFF
TRBV12-5	TRBJ1-1	NA	CASGLVRGKAFF
TRBV11-1	TRBJ2-3	NA	CASSLAPTGDTQYF
TRBV10-3	TRBJ2-5	TRBD2	CAISAGTSGALRETQYF
TRBV6-2/TRBV6-3	TRBJ2-4	TRBD2	CASSPGGTKNIQYF
TRBV19	TRBJ1-4	NA	CASRFGSTEKLFF
TRBV7-2	TRBJ2-5	TRBD2	CASSLTGGQETQYF
TRBV20-1	TRBJ1-2	NA	CSALDEDGYTF
TRBV7-9	TRBJ2-3	TRBD2	CASSPPGGARTDTQYF
TRBV6-5	TRBJ2-6	NA	CASSPSTSGANVLTF
TRBV9	TRBJ1-4	NA	CASSVQGDAGEKLFF
TRBV29-1	TRBJ1-4	TRBD1	CSVATGGGNEKLFF
TRBV19	TRBJ1-5	TRBD1	CASNPGTESNQPQHF
TRBV4-2	TRBJ2-1	TRBD1	CASSQGIRTGVNEQFF
TRBV5-1	TRBJ1-2	NA	CASSSYGRLINYGYTF
TRBV28	TRBJ1-1	NA	CAAHQQGMAFF
TRBV6-1	TRBJ2-6	NA	CASSEAGQANVLTF
TRBV7-8	TRBJ1-1	TRBD1	CASSLGQGETEAFF
TRBV18	TRBJ2-7	TRBD1	CASSPPPGTGGEQYF
TRBV7-8	TRBJ2-6	NA	CASSLRSGANVLTF
TRBV7-9	TRBJ2-1	TRBD1	CASSLQGAFTHEQFF
TRBV7-2	TRBJ1-6	TRBD1	CASRSTGTGGRSPLHF
TRBV10-3	TRBJ2-5	TRBD2	CATRAGVGETQYF
TRBV5-4	TRBJ1-2	TRBD1	CASSLTGGTYYGYTF
TRBV4-2	TRBJ1-1	NA	CASSPQRGNTEAFF
TRBV15	TRBJ2-3	NA	CATSSLLGSSTDTQYF
TRBV27	TRBJ2-3	TRBD1	CASSILRTGGEGDTQYF
TRBV5-4	TRBJ2-3	NA	CASSLAIGDTDTQYF